Sequencing of this T cell receptor beta chain was carried out in a study of CD8+CD57+ T cells in acquired aplastic anemia. Turning to the study itself: Roughly 10.8 million reads were obtained on average for healthy donor CD4+ cells. Notes on the study in general: Patients and controls were found to share over 25 CD8+ CDR3 sequences.

Notes on this clonotype: What it binds is not known.

The germline V and J ends were trimmed by 0 bases and 8 bases, with 20 bases remaining between them. CDR3 length equals 16 residues. The germline V gene has CDR1 SGDLS and CDR2 YYNGEE. Researchers used genomic DNA as the template to profile TCR beta VDJ and CDR3. TCRdb fed the reads into MiXCR, producing one record per CDR3 protein. The table records fewer than 45,000 distinct CDR3 sequences, 76% of them present only once. The specimen sequenced was sorted CD4+, CD8+, or CD8+CD57+ T cells (not recorded which) from PBMCs. This TCR was sampled from a human donor in good health, serving as a control. The chain employs TRBV9 and TRBJ1-2; TRBD1 is a possible D gene (5 bases). The CDR3 nucleotides read TGTGCCAGCAGCGTAGGGGTCGACAGACCTATTGGGGGCTACACCTTC. Amino acid sequence: CASSVGVDRPIGGYTF.